The 29 T cell receptor beta chains reported below all come from one sample, sequenced in a study of T cell repertoires in cytomegalovirus infection (dated by TCRdb to the late 2010s). The data were produced on an Illumina HiSeq 1500. TCRdb redid the processing of the public reads, applying fastp at Q25 and MiXCR, and retained in-frame beta chains. One record per CDR3 amino acid sequence lists the most common genes and DNA. This sample has hundreds of thousands of distinct CDR3 sequences in its table, and approximately 6.7% of those were observed once. More than 5.5% of the sample is taken by the ten largest. Sample: PBMCs. These receptors were taken from a human donor in good health (CMV status not recorded). Some clones in this sample may be carry-over from other donors' samples.

In this sample, this clonotype turned up a few times. The V call is TRBV29-1, the J call TRBJ1-1, with D perhaps matching TRBD1 (5 bases). Germline loops: CDR1 SQVTM, CDR2 ANQGSEA. The CDR3 runs 15 residues. The V gene lost 0 bases and the J gene lost 0 bases, with 11 bases spanning the gap. This CDR3 reads CSVEDWGQLNTEAFF. CDR3 sequence (DNA): TGCAGCGTTGAAGATTGGGGCCAACTGAACACTGAAGCTTTCTTT.

In its sample, this clonotype was seen many times. This chain connects TRBV6-2 or TRBV6-3 to TRBJ2-7; no firm D call. This CDR3 comprises 13 residues. Germline V CDR1 and CDR2: MNHEY, SVGEGT. Trimming cost V 2 bases and J 6 bases, with 11 bases left between them. The CDR3 reads CASSYALLFEQYF. CDR3 sequence (DNA): TGTGCCAGCAGTTACGCGTTGCTCTTCGAGCAGTACTTC.

This clonotype has only a few counts. This chain connects TRBV30 to TRBJ1-2; D might be TRBD1 (5 bases). The CDR3 has 13 residues. Germline assignment: CDR1 GTSNPN and CDR2 SVGIG (reference sequence). V lost 3 bases to trimming and J lost 3 bases, with 11 bases between them. CDR3 DNA: TGTGCCTGGAGCTCGACAGAATACTATGGCTACACCTTC. Protein product: CAWSSTEYYGYTF.

This clonotype was seen a handful of times. This chain links TRBV20-1 with TRBJ2-2; TRBD1 matches at 7 bases. Germline V CDR1 and CDR2: DFQATT, SNEGSKA (reference sequence). The V and J ends lost 5 bases and 6 bases, in that order; junction bases with no gene match: 6. This CDR3 has 13 amino acids. CDR3 loop: CSAFTGVSGELFF. CDR3 nucleotide sequence: TGCAGTGCTTTCACAGGGGTCTCCGGGGAGCTGTTTTTT.

There are many counts of this clonotype. V is TRBV20-1 and J is TRBJ1-4, with a possible D match to TRBD1 (6 bases). Germline V gene data show CDR1 as DFQATT and CDR2 as SNEGSKA (reference sequence). The CDR3 extends over 13 amino acids. CDR3 coding DNA: TGCAGCCCCCGGGGGGCTGCTAATGAAAAACTGTTTTTT. The encoded protein is CSPRGAANEKLFF.

This clonotype has ten or more counts. The V and J genes are TRBV6-2 or TRBV6-3 and TRBJ1-6; TRBD1 agrees at 8 bases. This CDR3 has 17 amino acids. Germline CDR1 and CDR2: MNHEY and SVGEGT. The V gene end was trimmed by 2 bases and the J gene end by 7 bases; junction bases not matched to a gene: 10. The CDR3 reads CASSYLTGVIRNSPLHF. CDR3 coding DNA: TGTGCCAGCAGTTACCTGACAGGGGTAATTCGGAATTCACCCCTCCACTTT.

This chain links TRBV29-1 with TRBJ2-7; 12 bases are shared with TRBD1. With 2 bases clipped from V and 11 bases from J, the junction kept 4 bases outside the gene matches. Germline V lookup: CDR1 SQVTM, CDR2 ANQGSEA. The CDR3 has 12 amino acids. The CDR3 sequence: CSVEFGTGGKYF. The DNA of the CDR3 is TGCAGCGTTGAATTTGGGACAGGGGGCAAGTACTTC.

This clonotype was found many times. This rearrangement joins TRBV5-4 to TRBJ2-4; 7 nucleotides line up with TRBD1. Germline CDR1 reads SGHNT; CDR2 reads YYREEE (reference sequence). V dropped 4 bases and J dropped 1; count of bases not matched to a gene: 8. The CDR3 runs 16 residues. CDR3 in amino acids: CASSHGQAGAKNIQYF. The CDR3 DNA reads as TGTGCCAGCAGCCACGGACAGGCCGGGGCCAAAAACATTCAGTACTTC.

In its sample, this clonotype was seen a few times. V and J are TRBV9 and TRBJ2-2, with 9 bases fitting TRBD2. After removal of 0 bases from V and 2 bases from J, the junction contained 8 bases not matched to a gene. CDR1 is SGDLS and CDR2 is YYNGEE in the germline V gene. The CDR3 consists of 18 residues. The CDR3 region has the DNA TGTGCCAGCAGCGTAGAGATCGTAGCGGGGGTCAACACCGGGGAGCTGTTTTTT. Translation gives CASSVEIVAGVNTGELFF.

This clonotype was seen ten or more times. J is TRBJ2-7 and V is TRBV4-3, with D tentatively TRBD1 or TRBD2 (6 bases each). Germline V gene data show CDR1 as LGHNA and CDR2 as YSLEER. This CDR3 spans 15 amino acids. The V end was cut by 6 bases, the J end by 2 bases, with 17 bases between. CDR3 coding DNA: TGCGCCAGCAGTACTAACCAGGGGACTGCCTACGAGCAGTACTTC. Translated, it gives CASSTNQGTAYEQYF.

This clonotype has a count of ten or more. The chain has TRBV7-8 and TRBJ2-1, with 9 bases lining up with TRBD2. This CDR3 is 17 amino acids long. Germline CDR1 is SGHVS and CDR2 is FQNEAQ. V lost 1 base, J lost 2 bases, and 6 bases stayed unmatched. The chain's CDR3 is CASSLGGLAGPYNEQFF. The CDR3 DNA is TGTGCCAGCAGCTTAGGTGGGCTAGCGGGGCCCTACAATGAGCAGTTCTTC.

The table lists this clonotype with many counts. The rearrangement joins TRBV20-1 to TRBJ2-6, with 8 bases that match TRBD2. The CDR3 has 16 amino acids. CDR1 and CDR2 from the germline V gene are DFQATT and SNEGSKA (reference sequence). With 6 bases clipped from V and 0 bases from J, the junction kept 7 bases outside the gene matches. This chain's CDR3 is CSAFSGAPSGANVLTF. Written as DNA, the CDR3 is TGCAGTGCATTTAGCGGGGCCCCCTCTGGGGCCAACGTCCTGACTTTC.

This clonotype has a count of ten or more. The CDR3: CASSPGTANNEQFF. DNA for the CDR3: TGTGCCAGCAGCCCTGGGACAGCAAACAATGAGCAGTTCTTC. The V gene is TRBV11-3, the J gene TRBJ2-1; TRBD1 aligns across 7 bases. Germline trimming cut 5 bases from V and 5 bases from J; bases unmatched to any gene: 6. CDR1 is SGHNT and CDR2 is YENEEA in the germline V gene. The CDR3 loop spans 14 amino acids.

About this clonotype: A much larger clone is a single base away; this may be a read error. The conserved closing phenylalanine or tryptophan is absent in this CDR3, likely reflecting a read error. This chain links TRBV7-8 with TRBJ1-2; D is uncertain. V lost 5 bases to trimming and J lost 2 bases, with 6 bases between them. CDR3 size: 12 residues. Germline CDR1 and CDR2: SGHVS and FQNEAQ. DNA of the CDR3: TGTGCCAGCAGCGCGGACAACTATGGCTACACCTAC. This sequence encodes CASSADNYGYTY.

This clonotype was recorded at least ten times. The chain couples TRBV20-1 to TRBJ1-1; no clear D gene. The V end was cut by 4 bases, the J end by 5 bases, with 11 bases between. From germline, CDR1 is DFQATT and CDR2 SNEGSKA (reference sequence). This CDR3 has 12 amino acids. CDR3 residues: CSATLGRTEAFF. For the CDR3, the DNA is TGCAGTGCTACCCTTGGACGGACTGAAGCTTTCTTT.

This clonotype was seen only a few times. The CDR3 loop reads CASSSPQAGDQPQHF. The DNA of the CDR3 is TGTGCCAGCAGTTCCCCCCAGGCAGGGGATCAGCCCCAGCATTTT. This rearrangement joins TRBV28 to TRBJ1-5; D is perhaps TRBD1 (6 bases). Trimming pared 4 bases from V and 5 bases from J, leaving 15 bases between. The CDR3 runs 15 residues. Germline V CDR1 and CDR2: MDHEN, SYDVKM.

This clonotype was picked up many times. The CDR3 sequence is CSARDMIFASGTQRETQYF. The DNA of the CDR3 is TGCAGTGCTAGAGATATGATCTTTGCTAGCGGAACCCAAAGAGAGACCCAGTACTTC. This chain joins TRBV20-1 and TRBJ2-5; 7 bases are shared with TRBD2. Trimming removed 0 bases from V and 4 bases from J; junction bases left unmatched: 20. The CDR3 has 19 residues. Per the germline V gene, CDR1 is DFQATT and CDR2 is SNEGSKA (reference sequence).

This clonotype occurred many times. The chain joins TRBV7-2 to TRBJ2-7; 8 bases align to TRBD2. The junction had 4 bases not matched to a gene; V was cut back by 3 bases and J by 3 bases. The CDR3 sequence is 14 residues long. Germline V gene lookup returns CDR1 SGHTA and CDR2 FQGNSA. The CDR3 region has the DNA TGTGCCAGCAGCTTGGGCGGGGGGCACTACGAGCAGTACTTC. This translates into CASSLGGGHYEQYF. The full variable domain, rest sourced from reference TRBV7-2 and TRBJ2-7, is GAGVSQSPSNKVTEKGKDVELRCDPISGHTALYWYRQSLGQGLEFLIYFQGNSAPDKSGLPSDRFSAERTGGSVSTLTIQRTQQEDSAVYLCASSLGGGHYEQYFGPGTRLTVT.

The sample holds many counts of this clonotype. The gene calls are TRBV6-2 or TRBV6-3 and TRBJ1-1; TRBD1 might be the D (6 bases). CDR1 is MNHEY and CDR2 is SVGEGT in the germline V gene. V gave up 7 bases and J gave up 3 bases, with 18 bases separating them. This CDR3 comprises 15 residues. CDR3 nucleotide sequence: TGTGCCAGCACCTTCTTTGGGGGCTCGTACACTGAAGCTTTCTTT. It translates to CASTFFGGSYTEAFF.

There are many counts of this clonotype. The V call is TRBV4-3, the J call TRBJ1-1; perhaps TRBD1 as D (5 bases). The germline V gene encodes CDR1 LGHNA and CDR2 YSLEER. The CDR3 consists of 15 residues. The V end was cut by 3 bases, the J end by 1 base, with 12 bases between. CDR3 DNA sequence: TGCGCCAGCAGCCACCACGACAGTGAGAACACTGAAGCTTTCTTT. Translation: CASSHHDSENTEAFF.

In this sample, this clonotype turned up many times. The rearrangement joins TRBV29-1 to TRBJ2-7; perhaps TRBD1 as D (5 bases). The V gene's germline CDR1 is SQVTM and CDR2 ANQGSEA. V gave up 4 bases and J gave up 4 bases, with 14 bases separating them. The CDR3 is 13 residues long. CDR3 amino acids: CSVVGAYGYEQYF. The DNA for the CDR3 is TGCAGCGTTGTTGGGGCATACGGGTACGAGCAGTACTTC.

This clonotype was observed at least ten times. The chain links TRBV6-2 or TRBV6-3 to TRBJ2-2; D tentatively reads TRBD1 or TRBD2 (5 bases each). Germline V gene lookup returns CDR1 MNHEY and CDR2 SVGEGT. Trimming left V 8 bases short and J 2 bases short, with 15 bases between. CDR3 size: 15 residues. The CDR3 spells CASRPAGSNTGELFF. In DNA form, the CDR3 reads TGTGCCAGCCGCCCCGCAGGGAGCAACACCGGGGAGCTGTTTTTT.

This clonotype occurred many times. V gene TRBV30 combines with J gene TRBJ2-7; 7 bases align to TRBD1. Germline trimming cut 0 bases from V and 6 bases from J; bases unmatched to any gene: 5. This CDR3 has 13 residues. Per the germline V gene, CDR1 is GTSNPN and CDR2 is SVGIG (reference sequence). This chain's CDR3 is CAWSVQGIGEQYF. The CDR3 nucleotides are TGTGCCTGGAGTGTACAGGGGATCGGCGAGCAGTACTTC.

This clonotype has a handful of counts. The chain links TRBV7-9 to TRBJ2-7; D is perhaps TRBD1 or TRBD2 (5 bases each). Deletions cut 4 bases from V and 0 bases from J, with 10 bases between. Germline V gene lookup returns CDR1 SEHNR and CDR2 FQNEAQ (reference sequence). CDR3 length: 14 amino acids. The CDR3 DNA follows: TGTGCCAGCAGCTCCTCAGGGAGCTCCTACGAGCAGTACTTC. This codes for CASSSSGSSYEQYF.

The sample holds many counts of this clonotype. The V call is TRBV7-8, the J call TRBJ2-3; D is tentatively TRBD1 or TRBD2 (5 bases each). V was clipped by 3 bases and J by 4 bases, with 11 bases between them. This CDR3 is 14 amino acids long. Germline V gene data show CDR1 as SGHVS and CDR2 as FQNEAQ. The CDR3 spells CASSFSGRADTQYF. The CDR3, as DNA: TGTGCCAGCAGCTTCTCGGGGCGCGCAGATACGCAGTATTTT.

This clonotype occurred many times. This CDR3 reads CASSLEAYNSPLHF. For the CDR3, the DNA is TGTGCCAGCAGCTTAGAAGCCTATAATTCACCCCTCCACTTT. The rearrangement joins TRBV7-8 to TRBJ1-6; no definite D call. CDR1 is SGHVS, CDR2 FQNEAQ, per germline. This CDR3 region has 14 residues. The V end lost 1 base, the J end lost 2 bases, and 3 bases lay between the germline ends.

At least ten counts were recorded for this clonotype. This sequence joins TRBV7-8 and TRBJ1-4; no clear D gene. Germline CDR1 and CDR2: SGHVS and FQNEAQ. The CDR3 is 14 residues long. Trimming removed 3 bases at V and 4 bases at J, with 9 bases between. In DNA form, the CDR3 reads TGTGCCAGCAGCTTGGACCGCGATAATGAAAAACTGTTTTTT. Protein product: CASSLDRDNEKLFF.

This clonotype was picked up many times. J is TRBJ1-1 and V is TRBV7-9; D might be TRBD1 (6 bases). The germline V gene has CDR1 SEHNR and CDR2 FQNEAQ (reference sequence). Trimming took off 5 bases at V and 2 bases at J, with 12 bases between the two ends. The CDR3 covers 14 residues. CDR3 sequence (DNA): TGTGCCAGCAGCCCGGACAGTAGAAACACTGAAGCTTTCTTT. It is translated as CASSPDSRNTEAFF.

This clonotype appeared many times. One junction end does not reproduce the germline sequence, and a read error may be involved. The V gene is TRBV7-9, the J gene TRBJ2-1; TRBD2 is a possible D gene (7 bases). The CDR3 is 12 residues long. CDR1 is SEHNR and CDR2 is FQNEAQ in the germline V gene (reference sequence). CDR3 DNA: TGTGCCAGCAGCTTAGAGCCGGGGGGCCAGCTCTTC. As protein: CASSLEPGGQLF.